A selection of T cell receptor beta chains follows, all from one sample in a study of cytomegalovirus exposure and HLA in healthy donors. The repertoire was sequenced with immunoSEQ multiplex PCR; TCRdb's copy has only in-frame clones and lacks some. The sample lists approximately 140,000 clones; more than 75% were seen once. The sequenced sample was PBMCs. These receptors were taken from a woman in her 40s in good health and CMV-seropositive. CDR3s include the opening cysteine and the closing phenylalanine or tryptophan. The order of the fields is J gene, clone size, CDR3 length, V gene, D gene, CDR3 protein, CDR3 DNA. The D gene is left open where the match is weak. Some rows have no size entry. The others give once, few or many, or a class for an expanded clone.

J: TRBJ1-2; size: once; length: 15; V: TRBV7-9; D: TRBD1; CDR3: CASSLQGAMGYGYTF; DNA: TGTGCCAGCAGCCTACAGGGGGCGATGGGCTATGGCTACACCTTC
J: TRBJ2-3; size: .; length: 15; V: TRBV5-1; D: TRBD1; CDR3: CASSPGQALKDTQYF; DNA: TGCGCCAGCAGCCCCGGACAGGCCTTAAAGGATACGCAGTATTTT
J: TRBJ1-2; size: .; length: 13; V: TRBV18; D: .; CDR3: CASSPAENYGYTF; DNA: TGTGCCAGCTCACCAGCGGAGAACTATGGCTACACCTTC
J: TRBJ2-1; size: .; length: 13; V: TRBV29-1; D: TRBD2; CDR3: CSVAGTNDNEQFF; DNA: TGCAGCGTCGCCGGGACTAACGACAATGAGCAGTTCTTC
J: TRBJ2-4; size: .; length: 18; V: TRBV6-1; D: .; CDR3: CASSESGGKGLAKNIQYF; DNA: TGTGCCAGCAGTGAATCGGGGGGCAAGGGACTAGCCAAAAACATTCAGTACTTC
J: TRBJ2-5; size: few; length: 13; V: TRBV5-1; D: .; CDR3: CASSLESTAPQYF; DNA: TGCGCCAGCAGCTTGGAGTCCACAGCCCCCCAGTACTTC
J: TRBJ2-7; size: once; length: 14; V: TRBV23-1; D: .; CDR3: CASSQRGKSYEQYF; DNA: TGCGCCAGCAGTCAAAGGGGGAAATCCTACGAGCAGTACTTC
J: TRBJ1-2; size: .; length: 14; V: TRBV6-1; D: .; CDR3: CASSEEAGIGGYTF; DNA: TGTGCCAGCAGTGAAGAGGCAGGGATCGGTGGCTACACCTTC
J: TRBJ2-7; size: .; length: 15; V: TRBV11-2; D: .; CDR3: CASSSPGQWGGEQYF; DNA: TGTGCCAGCAGCTCCCCCGGCCAGTGGGGCGGCGAGCAGTACTTC
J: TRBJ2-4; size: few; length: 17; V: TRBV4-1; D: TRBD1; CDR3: CASSQVQQGAVKNIQYF; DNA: TGCGCCAGCAGCCAAGTTCAACAGGGGGCTGTCAAAAACATTCAGTACTTC
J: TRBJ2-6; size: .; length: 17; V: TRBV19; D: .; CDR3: CASSIRAGGSGANVLTF; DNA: TGTGCCAGTAGTATTCGGGCAGGCGGGTCAGGGGCCAACGTCCTGACTTTC
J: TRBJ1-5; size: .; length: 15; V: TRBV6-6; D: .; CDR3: CASSYEGGENQPQHF; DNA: TGTGCCAGCAGTTACGAGGGTGGGGAAAATCAGCCCCAGCATTTT
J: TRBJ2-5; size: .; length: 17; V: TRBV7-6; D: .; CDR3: CASSLTFPGRTQETQYF; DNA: TGTGCCAGCAGCTTAACTTTCCCCGGGAGAACGCAAGAGACCCAGTACTTC
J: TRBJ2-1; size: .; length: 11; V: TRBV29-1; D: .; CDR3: CSSRDTGAQFF; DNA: TGCAGCTCTAGGGACACCGGGGCGCAGTTCTTC
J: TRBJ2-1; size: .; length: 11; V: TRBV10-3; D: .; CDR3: CAISHENEQFF; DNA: TGTGCCATCAGCCATGAGAATGAGCAGTTCTTC
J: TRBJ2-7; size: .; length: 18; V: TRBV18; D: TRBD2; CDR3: CASSPHQLTGGPAYEQYF; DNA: TGTGCCAGCTCACCCCACCAACTTACGGGAGGGCCGGCCTACGAGCAGTACTTC
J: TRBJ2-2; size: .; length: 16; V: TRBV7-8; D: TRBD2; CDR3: CASSRRSGRPTGELFF; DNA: TGTGCCAGCAGCCGCCGCAGCGGGAGGCCCACCGGGGAGCTGTTTTTT
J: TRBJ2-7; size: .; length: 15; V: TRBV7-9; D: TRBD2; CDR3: CASSSTSGSSYEQYF; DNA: TGTGCCAGCAGTTCTACTAGCGGGAGCTCCTACGAGCAGTACTTC
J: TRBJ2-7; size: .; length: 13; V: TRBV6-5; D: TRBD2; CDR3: CASSPGGGYEQYF; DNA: TGTGCCAGCAGCCCTGGGGGGGGCTACGAGCAGTACTTC
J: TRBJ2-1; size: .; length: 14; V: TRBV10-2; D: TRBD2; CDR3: CASSQGLAGGEQFF; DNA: TGCGCCAGCAGTCAAGGACTAGCGGGGGGTGAGCAGTTCTTC
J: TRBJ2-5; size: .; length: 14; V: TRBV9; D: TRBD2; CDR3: CASSSLAGQETQYF; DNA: TGTGCCAGCAGCTCTCTAGCGGGACAAGAGACCCAGTACTTC
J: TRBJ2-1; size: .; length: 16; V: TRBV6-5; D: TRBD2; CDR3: CASSYSIETSGREQFF; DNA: TGTGCCAGCAGTTACTCGATCGAGACTAGCGGGAGGGAGCAGTTCTTC
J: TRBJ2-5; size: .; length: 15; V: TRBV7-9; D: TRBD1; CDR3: CASRRPGQPYLTQYF; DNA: TGTGCCAGCAGGCGCCCGGGACAGCCCTATTTGACCCAGTACTTC
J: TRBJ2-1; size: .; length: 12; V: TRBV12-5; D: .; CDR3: CASGLVQAEQFF; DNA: TGTGCTAGTGGTTTGGTACAGGCTGAGCAGTTCTTC
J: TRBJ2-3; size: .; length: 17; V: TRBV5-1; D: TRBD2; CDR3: CASSSWGLAVGTDTQYF; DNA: TGCGCCAGCAGCTCCTGGGGACTAGCGGTGGGGACAGATACGCAGTATTTT
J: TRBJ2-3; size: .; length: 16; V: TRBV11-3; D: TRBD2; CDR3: CASSVGLAGPTDTQYF; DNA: TGTGCCAGCAGCGTCGGACTAGCGGGACCCACAGATACGCAGTATTTT
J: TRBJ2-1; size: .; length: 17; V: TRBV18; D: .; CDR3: CASSLYSGTILTNEQFF; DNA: TGTGCCAGCTCACTGTATTCCGGGACAATTCTCACAAATGAGCAGTTCTTC
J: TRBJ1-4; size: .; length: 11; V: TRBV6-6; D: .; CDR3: CASSQGGKLFF; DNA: TGTGCCAGCAGTCAAGGGGGAAAACTGTTTTTT
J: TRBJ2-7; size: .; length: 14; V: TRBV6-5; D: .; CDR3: CASSSNSYSYEQYF; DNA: TGTGCCAGCAGTTCCAACTCCTATAGCTACGAGCAGTACTTC
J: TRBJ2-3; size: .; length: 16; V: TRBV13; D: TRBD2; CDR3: CASSRGAGGGGNTQYF; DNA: TGTGCCAGCAGCCGGGGAGCGGGAGGCGGTGGGAATACGCAGTATTTT
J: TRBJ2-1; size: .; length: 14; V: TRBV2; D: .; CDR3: CASIRTVRGNEQFF; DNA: TGTGCCAGCATCCGGACTGTCCGCGGGAATGAGCAGTTCTTC
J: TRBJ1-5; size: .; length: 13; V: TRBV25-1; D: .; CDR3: CASQGRYNQPQHF; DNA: TGTGCCAGCCAGGGCAGGTACAATCAGCCCCAGCATTTT
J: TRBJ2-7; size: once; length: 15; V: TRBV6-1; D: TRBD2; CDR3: CASSEPGLAAYEQYF; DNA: TGTGCCAGCAGTGAACCGGGACTAGCGGCCTACGAGCAGTACTTC
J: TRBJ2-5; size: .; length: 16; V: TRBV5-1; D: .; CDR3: CASSLGLQGIGETQYF; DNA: TGCGCCAGCAGCTTGGGGTTACAGGGCATCGGAGAGACCCAGTACTTC
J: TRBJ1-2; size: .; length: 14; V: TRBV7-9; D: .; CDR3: CASSPARGNYGYTF; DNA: TGTGCCAGCAGCCCCGCCCGGGGAAACTATGGCTACACCTTC
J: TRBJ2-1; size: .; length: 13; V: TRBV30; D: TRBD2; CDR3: CAWRGLAGTVQFF; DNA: TGTGCCTGGAGAGGACTAGCGGGGACTGTGCAGTTCTTC
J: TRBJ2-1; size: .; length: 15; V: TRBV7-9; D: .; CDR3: CASSFPTSSYNEQFF; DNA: TGTGCCAGCAGCTTCCCGACTAGCTCCTACAATGAGCAGTTCTTC
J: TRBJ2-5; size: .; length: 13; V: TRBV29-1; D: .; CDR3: CSVEDSRAAGQYF; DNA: TGCAGCGTTGAAGATAGCCGGGCCGCAGGGCAGTACTTC
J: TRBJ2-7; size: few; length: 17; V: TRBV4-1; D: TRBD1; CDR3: CASSQDPGQGVTYEQYF; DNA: TGCGCCAGCAGCCAAGACCCTGGACAGGGGGTGACCTACGAGCAGTACTTC
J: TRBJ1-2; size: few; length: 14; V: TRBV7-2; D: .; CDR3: CASSPGGWGLGYTF; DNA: TGTGCCAGCAGCCCTGGGGGCTGGGGGCTCGGCTACACCTTC
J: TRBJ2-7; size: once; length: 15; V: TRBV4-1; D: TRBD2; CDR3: CASSQDLGLAEEQYF; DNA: TGCGCCAGCAGCCAAGATTTGGGACTAGCTGAGGAGCAGTACTTC